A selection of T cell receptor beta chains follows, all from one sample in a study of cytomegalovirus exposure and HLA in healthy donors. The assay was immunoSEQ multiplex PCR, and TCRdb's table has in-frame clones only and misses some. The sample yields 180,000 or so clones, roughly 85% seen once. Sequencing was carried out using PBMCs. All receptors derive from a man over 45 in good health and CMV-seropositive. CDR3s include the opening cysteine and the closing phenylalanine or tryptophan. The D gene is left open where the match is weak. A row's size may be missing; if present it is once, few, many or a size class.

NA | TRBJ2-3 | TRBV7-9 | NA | TGTGCCAGCAGCCCCACCCTTGCGGGGGATACGCAGTATTTT | CASSPTLAGDTQYF
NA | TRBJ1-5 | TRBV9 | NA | TGTGCCAGCAGCCCCGACAGACATCAGTCCCAGCATTTT | CASSPDRHQSQHF
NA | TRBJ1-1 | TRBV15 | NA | TGTGCCACCAGCAGACAGACAGGGAACACTGAAGCTTTCTTT | CATSRQTGNTEAFF
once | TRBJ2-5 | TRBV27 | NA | TGTGCCAGCAGTTTAGGCTCCTCCATGGCCCAGTACTTC | CASSLGSSMAQYF
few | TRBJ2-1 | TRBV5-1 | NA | TGCGCCAGCAGCTTGGCCGGGGGGCGCCCGGACAATGAGCAGTTCTTC | CASSLAGGRPDNEQFF
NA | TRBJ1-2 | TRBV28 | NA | TGTGCCAGCAGTTTAGCGGCAGGGTGGAACTATGGCTACACCTTC | CASSLAAGWNYGYTF
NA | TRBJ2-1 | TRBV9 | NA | TGTGCCAGCGGAGGGAATGAGCAGTTCTTC | CASGGNEQFF
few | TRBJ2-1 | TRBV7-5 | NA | TGTGTCAGAAGCTTAGCTAGCGGCCGGGGTAATGAGCAGTTCTTC | CVRSLASGRGNEQFF
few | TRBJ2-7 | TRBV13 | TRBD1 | TGTGCCAGCAGCTTGGGACAGGGTCCCTACGAGCAGTACTTC | CASSLGQGPYEQYF
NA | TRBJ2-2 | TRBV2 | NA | TGTGCCAGCAGTGCGGAGACAGGTTCGACCGGGGAGCTGTTTTTT | CASSAETGSTGELFF
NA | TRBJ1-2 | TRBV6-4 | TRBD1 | TGTGCCAGCAGTCCCGGGACAGGGGGCCTTGCGTCTGGCTACACCTTC | CASSPGTGGLASGYTF
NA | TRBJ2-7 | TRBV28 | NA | TGTGCCAGCAGTTTCTCCCAGGGAACCTACGAGCAGTACTTC | CASSFSQGTYEQYF
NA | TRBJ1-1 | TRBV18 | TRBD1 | TGTGCCAGCTCACCATCCAGGGGGGACACTGAAGCTTTCTTT | CASSPSRGDTEAFF
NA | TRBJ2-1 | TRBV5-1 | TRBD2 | TGCGCCAGCAGCTCCTCTAGCGGGGGGGGATGGGGTGAGCAGTTCTTC | CASSSSSGGGWGEQFF
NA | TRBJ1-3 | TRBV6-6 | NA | TGTGCCAGCAGGGGGGCGGCTGGAAACACCATATATTTT | CASRGAAGNTIYF
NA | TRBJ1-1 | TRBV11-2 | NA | TGTGCCAGCAGCTTCTCAGGGTTGGAAAACACTGAAGCTTTCTTT | CASSFSGLENTEAFF
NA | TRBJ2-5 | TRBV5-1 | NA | TGCGCCAGCAGACCCAGCACAGGGGAGACCCAGTACTTC | CASRPSTGETQYF
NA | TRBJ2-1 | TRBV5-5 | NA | TGTGCCAGCAGCTTGGGGGGGGTTGAGCAGTTCTTC | CASSLGGVEQFF
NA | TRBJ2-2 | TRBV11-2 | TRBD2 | TGTGCCAGCAGCTTGGGACTAGCGGGGTTAGGAGGGGAGCTGTTTTTT | CASSLGLAGLGGELFF
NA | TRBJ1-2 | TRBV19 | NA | TGTGCCAGTAGTATTGGACAGTGGTTCTATGGCTACACCTTC | CASSIGQWFYGYTF
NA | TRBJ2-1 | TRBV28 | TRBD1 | TGTGCCAGCAAGGCCCGGGACAGGGGTAATGAGCAGTTCTTC | CASKARDRGNEQFF
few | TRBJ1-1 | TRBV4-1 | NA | TGCGCCAGCAGCCAAGTAGGAGGGTGGACTGAAGCTTTCTTT | CASSQVGGWTEAFF
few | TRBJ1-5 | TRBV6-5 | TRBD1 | TGTGCCAGCGGGTCCGGGGACAGGGTCAATCAGCCCCAGCATTTT | CASGSGDRVNQPQHF
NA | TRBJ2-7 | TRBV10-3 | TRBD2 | TGTGCCATCAGTGAAGGTAGCGGGGGGGGATACGAGCAGTACTTC | CAISEGSGGGYEQYF
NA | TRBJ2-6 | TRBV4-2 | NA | TGTGCCAGCAGCCCCGCGGGGGCCCTCTCTGGGGCCAACGTCCTGACTTTC | CASSPAGALSGANVLTF
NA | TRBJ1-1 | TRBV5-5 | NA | TGTGCCAGCAGCTTAGACTCGAGCACTGAAGCTTTCTTT | CASSLDSSTEAFF